This entry lists 24 T cell receptor beta chains sequenced from one sample in a study of monozygotic twins with inflammatory bowel disease. For each CDR3 protein, TCRdb gives one entry from its re-call of the 5' RACE reads, without DNA. This repertoire includes over 100,000 distinct CDR3 sequences. Sequencing used blood. All receptors derive from a human donor with ulcerative colitis or Crohn's disease, or a healthy co-twin of an affected twin (not recorded which).

V and J are TRBV20-1 and TRBJ1-6. The CDR3 totals 15 residues. Germline CDR1 is DFQATT and CDR2 is SNEGSKA (reference sequence). This CDR3 reads CSAPTVGGEGSPLHF.

This chain connects TRBV29-1 to TRBJ1-2. Germline V CDR1 and CDR2: SQVTM, ANQGSEA. CDR3 length equals 13 residues. CDR3 sequence: CSVEDYREHGYTF.

The chain recombines TRBV9 with TRBJ1-2. CDR1 and CDR2 (germline): SGDLS, YYNGEE. The CDR3 is made up of 14 amino acids. The CDR3 reads CASRRPGNNYGYTF.

The chain uses TRBV5-4 and TRBJ1-4. The germline gives CDR1 SGHNT, CDR2 YYREEE (reference sequence). This CDR3 spans 15 amino acids. The CDR3 here is CASSQGTPTNEKLFF. The full variable domain, in which reference TRBV5-4 and TRBJ1-4 provide the parts outside the CDR3, is ETGVTQSPTHLIKTRGQQVTLRCSSQSGHNTVSWYQQALGQGPQFIFQYYREEENGRGNFPPRFSGLQFPNYSSELNVNALELDDSALYLCASSQGTPTNEKLFFGSGTQLSVL.

The rearrangement links TRBV2 to TRBJ1-4. This CDR3 region has 13 residues. CDR1 and CDR2 (germline): SNHLY, FYNNEI. The CDR3 spells CASKYSTNEKLFF. Full variable domain (outside the CDR3, taken from reference TRBV2 and TRBJ1-4): EPEVTQTPSHQVTQMGQEVILRCVPISNHLYFYWYRQILGQKVEFLVSFYNNEISEKSEIFDDQFSVERPDGSNFTLKIRSTKLEDSAMYFCASKYSTNEKLFFGSGTQLSVL.

The rearrangement links TRBV7-2 to TRBJ2-7. There are 13 residues in the CDR3. From germline, CDR1 is SGHTA and CDR2 FQGNSA. CDR3: CASSTLTAYEQYF.

This sequence joins TRBV6-1 and TRBJ1-4. The CDR3 has 15 amino acids. Germline CDR1 MNHNS, CDR2 SASEGT. CDR3 amino acids: CASSDHRATNEKLFF.

The rearrangement joins TRBV19 to TRBJ2-7; lacking DNA, the TRBD1 call made by TCRdb goes unchecked. CDR3 length: 15 residues. Germline loops: CDR1 LNHDA, CDR2 SQIVND (reference sequence). CDR3 amino acids: CASSTHRDRPYEQYF.

The V and J genes are TRBV5-1 and TRBJ2-1; TCRdb reports TRBD1, a call that lacks DNA to check it against. Germline V lookup: CDR1 SGHRS, CDR2 YFSETQ. This CDR3 is built from 15 residues. The CDR3 protein is CASSLDSPASNEQFF. Full variable domain (remainder filled in from reference TRBV5-1 and TRBJ2-1): KAGVTQTPRYLIKTRGQQVTLSCSPISGHRSVSWYQQTPGQGLQFLFEYFSETQRNKGNFPGRFSGRQFSNSRSEMNVSTLELGDSALYLCASSLDSPASNEQFFGPGTRLTVL.

CDR3 in amino acids: CASSFQPNSRSSYNEQFF. V is TRBV28 and J is TRBJ2-1. In germline, CDR1 is MDHEN, CDR2 SYDVKM. The length of the CDR3 is 18 residues.

This rearrangement joins TRBV20-1 to TRBJ2-3; TCRdb reports TRBD2, a call that lacks DNA to check it against. This CDR3 region has 17 residues. The germline CDR1 and CDR2 sequences are DFQATT and SNEGSKA (reference sequence). This CDR3 is CSARGPGLAGRTDTQYF.

The J gene is TRBJ2-7, the V gene TRBV11-2; checking the TCRdb D call of TRBD2 is not possible without DNA. This CDR3 has 16 residues. CDR1 SGHAT and CDR2 FQNNGV come from the germline V gene. The CDR3 sequence is CASSLGTSVGYYEQYF.

The V and J genes are TRBV10-3 and TRBJ1-1. Germline lookup yields CDR1 ENHRY and CDR2 SYGVKD. CDR3 length: 14 amino acids. The CDR3 sequence: CAISESTRRAEAFF.

This chain joins TRBV24-1 and TRBJ2-2; with no DNA, the TCRdb D assignment of TRBD1 cannot be verified. The germline gives CDR1 KGHDR, CDR2 SFDVKD. The CDR3 runs to 14 residues. This CDR3 is CATGRGARTGELFF.

This rearrangement joins TRBV7-9 to TRBJ1-1; absent DNA, TCRdb's TRBD1 call cannot be checked. The CDR3 spans 14 residues. CDR1 and CDR2 from the germline V gene are SEHNR and FQNEAQ (reference sequence). Here the CDR3 reads CASSFSRGQTEAFF.

The rearrangement uses TRBV6-4 and TRBJ2-1. This CDR3 is 15 amino acids long. Germline lookup yields CDR1 MRHNA and CDR2 SNTAGT. CDR3 residues: CASSATSDSYNEQFF.

V is TRBV12-3 or TRBV12-4 and J is TRBJ2-3; the TCRdb call, TRBD1, lacks DNA for checking. This CDR3 has 14 amino acids. Here the CDR3 reads CASSKGRGTDTQYF.

The chain couples TRBV7-8 to TRBJ2-7; the D call of TRBD1 rests on TCRdb alone, since no DNA is present to check it. The germline gives CDR1 SGHVS, CDR2 FQNEAQ. The CDR3 totals 13 residues. CDR3 sequence: CASSFLRESEQYF.

The gene calls are TRBV7-9 and TRBJ1-2; TCRdb lists TRBD1, though no DNA is available to test this call. Germline loops: CDR1 SEHNR, CDR2 FQNEAQ (reference sequence). The CDR3 has 14 residues. The CDR3 region is CASSPSRGVYGYTF.

The chain combines TRBV4-1 with TRBJ2-5; with no DNA, the TCRdb D assignment of TRBD2 cannot be verified. This CDR3 spans 15 amino acids. Germline V gene data show CDR1 as MGHRA and CDR2 as YSYEKL. The CDR3 region is CASSQVGGTEETQYF.

This rearrangement joins TRBV5-1 to TRBJ2-2; the D gene TCRdb calls, TRBD1, cannot be checked with no DNA. Germline V gene lookup returns CDR1 SGHRS and CDR2 YFSETQ. The CDR3 covers 17 residues. CDR3 amino acids: CASSLWTDIYNTGELFF.

The J gene is TRBJ2-3, the V gene TRBV7-9; TCRdb reports TRBD2, a call that lacks DNA to check it against. The CDR3 is 15 amino acids. CDR1 is SEHNR, CDR2 FQNEAQ, per germline (reference sequence). CDR3 amino acids: CASSSRLAGGDTQYF. The full variable domain, its missing parts supplied by reference TRBV7-9 and TRBJ2-3, is DTGVSQNPRHKITKRGQNVTFRCDPISEHNRLYWYRQTLGQGPEFLTYFQNEAQLEKSRLLSDRFSAERPKGSFSTLEIQRTEQGDSAMYLCASSSRLAGGDTQYFGPGTRLTVL.

The V call is TRBV5-6, the J call TRBJ2-1; TCRdb lists TRBD2, though no DNA is available to test this call. Germline CDR1 and CDR2: SGHDT and YYEEEE. The CDR3 loop spans 13 amino acids. The CDR3 sequence is CASSLFGGAEQFF.

The chain uses TRBV4-3 and TRBJ1-6; the TCRdb D gene call, TRBD1, has no DNA to confirm it. Germline assignment: CDR1 LGHNA and CDR2 YSLEER. The CDR3 is 15 residues long. This CDR3 is CASSQEKDRNSPLHF.